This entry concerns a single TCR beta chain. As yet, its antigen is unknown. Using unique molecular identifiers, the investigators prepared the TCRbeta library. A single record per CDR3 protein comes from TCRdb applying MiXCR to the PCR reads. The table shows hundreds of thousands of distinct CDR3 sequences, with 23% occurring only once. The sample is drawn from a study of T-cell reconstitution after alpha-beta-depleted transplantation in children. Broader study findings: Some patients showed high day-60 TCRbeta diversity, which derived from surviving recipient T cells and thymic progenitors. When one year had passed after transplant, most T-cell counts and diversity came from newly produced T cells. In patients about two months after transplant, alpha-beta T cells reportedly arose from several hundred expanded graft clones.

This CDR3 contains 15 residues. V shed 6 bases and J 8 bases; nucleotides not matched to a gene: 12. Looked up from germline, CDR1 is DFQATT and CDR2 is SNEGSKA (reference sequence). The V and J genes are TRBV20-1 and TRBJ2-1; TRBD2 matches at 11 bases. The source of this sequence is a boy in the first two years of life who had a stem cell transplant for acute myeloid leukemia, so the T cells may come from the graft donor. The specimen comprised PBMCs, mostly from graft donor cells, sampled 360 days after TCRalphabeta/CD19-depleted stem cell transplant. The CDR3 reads CSARPLLAGVYEQFF. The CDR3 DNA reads TGCAGTGCGCGCCCACTACTAGCGGGGGTCTATGAGCAGTTCTTC.